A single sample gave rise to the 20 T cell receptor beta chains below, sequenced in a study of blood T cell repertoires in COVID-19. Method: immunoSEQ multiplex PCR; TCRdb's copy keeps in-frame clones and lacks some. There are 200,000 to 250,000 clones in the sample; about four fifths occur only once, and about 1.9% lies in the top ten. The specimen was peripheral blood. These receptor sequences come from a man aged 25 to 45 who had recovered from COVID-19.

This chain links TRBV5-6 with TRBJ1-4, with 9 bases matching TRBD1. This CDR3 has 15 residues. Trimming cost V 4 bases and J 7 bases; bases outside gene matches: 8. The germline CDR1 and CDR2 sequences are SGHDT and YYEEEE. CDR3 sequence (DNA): TGTGCCAGCAGCCGCCCGGACAGGGGATCTGAAAAACTGTTTTTT. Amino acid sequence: CASSRPDRGSEKLFF.

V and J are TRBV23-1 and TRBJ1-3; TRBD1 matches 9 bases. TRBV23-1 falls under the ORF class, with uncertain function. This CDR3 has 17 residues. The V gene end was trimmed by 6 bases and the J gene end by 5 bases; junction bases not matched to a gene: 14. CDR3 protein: CASRSCYRGLLRNTIYF. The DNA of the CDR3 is TGCGCCAGCAGATCCTGTTACAGGGGGCTTTTAAGAAACACCATATATTTT.

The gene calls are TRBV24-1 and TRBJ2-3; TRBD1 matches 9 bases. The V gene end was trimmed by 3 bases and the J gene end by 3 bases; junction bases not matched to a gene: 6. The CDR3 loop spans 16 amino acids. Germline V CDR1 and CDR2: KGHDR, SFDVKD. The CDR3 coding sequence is TGTGCCACCAGTGATAGGGGGACAGGGCCAACAGATACGCAGTATTTT. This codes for CATSDRGTGPTDTQYF.

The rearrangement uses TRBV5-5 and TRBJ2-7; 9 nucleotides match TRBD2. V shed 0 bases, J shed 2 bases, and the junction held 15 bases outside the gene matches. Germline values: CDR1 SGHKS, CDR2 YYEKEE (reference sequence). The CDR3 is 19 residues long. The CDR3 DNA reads TGTGCCAGCAGCTTGGTGAATTATAGGGCGGGGGGGCGTCCCTACGAGCAGTACTTC. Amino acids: CASSLVNYRAGGRPYEQYF.

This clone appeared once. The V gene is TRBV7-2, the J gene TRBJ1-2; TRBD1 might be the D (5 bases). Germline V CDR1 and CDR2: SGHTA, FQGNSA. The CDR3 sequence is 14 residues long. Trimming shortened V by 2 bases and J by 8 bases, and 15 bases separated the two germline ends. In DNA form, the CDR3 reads TGTGCCAGCAGCTTAAGGCAGGGCGCCAGAGGCTACACCTTC. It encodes CASSLRQGARGYTF.

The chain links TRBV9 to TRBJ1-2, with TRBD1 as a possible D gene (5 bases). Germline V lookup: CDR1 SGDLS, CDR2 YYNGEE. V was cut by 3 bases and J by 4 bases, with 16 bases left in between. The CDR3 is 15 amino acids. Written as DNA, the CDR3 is TGTGCCAGCAGCGGACTGACAGATGCACTCTATGGCTACACCTTC. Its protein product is CASSGLTDALYGYTF. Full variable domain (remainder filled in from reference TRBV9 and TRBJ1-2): DSGVTQTPKHLITATGQRVTLRCSPRSGDLSVYWYQQSLDQGLQFLIQYYNGEERAKGNILERFSAQQFPDLHSELNLSSLELGDSALYFCASSGLTDALYGYTFGSGTRLTVV.

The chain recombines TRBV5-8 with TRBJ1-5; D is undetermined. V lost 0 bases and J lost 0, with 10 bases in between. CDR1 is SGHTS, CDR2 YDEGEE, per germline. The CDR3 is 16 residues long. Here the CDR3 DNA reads TGTGCCAGCAGCTTGGGGAGGGTACGTAGCAATCAGCCCCAGCATTTT. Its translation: CASSLGRVRSNQPQHF.

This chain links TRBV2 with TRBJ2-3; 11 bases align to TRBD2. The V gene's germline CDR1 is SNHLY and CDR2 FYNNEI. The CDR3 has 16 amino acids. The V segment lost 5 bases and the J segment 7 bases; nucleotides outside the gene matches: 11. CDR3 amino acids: CASSRGPASGGHTQYF. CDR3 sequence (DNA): TGTGCCAGCAGTAGGGGGCCGGCTAGCGGGGGGCATACGCAGTATTTT.

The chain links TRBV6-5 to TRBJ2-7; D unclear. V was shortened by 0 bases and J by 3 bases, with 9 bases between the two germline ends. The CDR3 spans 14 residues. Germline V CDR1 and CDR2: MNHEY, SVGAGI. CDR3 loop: CASSYSVYYYEQYF. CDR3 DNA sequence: TGTGCCAGCAGTTACTCAGTATACTACTACGAGCAGTACTTC.

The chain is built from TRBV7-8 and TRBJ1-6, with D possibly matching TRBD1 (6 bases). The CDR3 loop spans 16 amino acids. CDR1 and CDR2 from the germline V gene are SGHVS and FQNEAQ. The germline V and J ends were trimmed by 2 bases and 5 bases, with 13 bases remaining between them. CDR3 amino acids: CASSLSNQGNNSPLHF. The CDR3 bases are TGTGCCAGCAGCTTAAGTAACCAGGGGAATAATTCACCCCTCCACTTT.

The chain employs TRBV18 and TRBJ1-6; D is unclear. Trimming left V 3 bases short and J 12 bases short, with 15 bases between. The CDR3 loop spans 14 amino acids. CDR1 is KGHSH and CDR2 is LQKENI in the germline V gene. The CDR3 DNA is TGTGCCAGCTCACCGGGCAGTTTGGATCGACCCCTCCACTTT. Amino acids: CASSPGSLDRPLHF.

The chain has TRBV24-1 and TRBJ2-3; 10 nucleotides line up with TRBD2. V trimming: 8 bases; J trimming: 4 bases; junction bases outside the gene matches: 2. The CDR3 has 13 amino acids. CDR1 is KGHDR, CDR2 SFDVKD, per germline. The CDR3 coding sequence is TGTGCCACCACAGCGGGGGGGTCAGATACGCAGTATTTT. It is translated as CATTAGGSDTQYF.

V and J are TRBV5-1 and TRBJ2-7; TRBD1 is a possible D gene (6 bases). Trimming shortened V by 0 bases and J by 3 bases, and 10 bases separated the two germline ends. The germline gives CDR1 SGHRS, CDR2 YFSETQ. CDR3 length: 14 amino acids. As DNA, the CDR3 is TGCGCCAGCAGCTTGGAGGGGGTGGGCTACGAGCAGTACTTC. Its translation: CASSLEGVGYEQYF.

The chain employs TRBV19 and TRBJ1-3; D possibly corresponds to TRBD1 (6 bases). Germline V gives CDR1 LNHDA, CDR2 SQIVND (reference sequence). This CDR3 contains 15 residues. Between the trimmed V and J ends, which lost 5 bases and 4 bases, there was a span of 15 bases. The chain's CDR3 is CASSERGARGNTIYF. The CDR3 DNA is TGTGCCAGTAGTGAACGGGGGGCCCGCGGAAACACCATATATTTT.

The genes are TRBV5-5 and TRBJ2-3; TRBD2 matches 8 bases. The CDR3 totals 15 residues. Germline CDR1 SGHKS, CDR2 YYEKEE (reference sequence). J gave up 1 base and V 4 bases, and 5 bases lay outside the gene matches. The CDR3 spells CASSPLAGRTDTQYF. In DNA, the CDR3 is TGTGCCAGCAGCCCCTTAGCGGGACGCACAGATACGCAGTATTTT.

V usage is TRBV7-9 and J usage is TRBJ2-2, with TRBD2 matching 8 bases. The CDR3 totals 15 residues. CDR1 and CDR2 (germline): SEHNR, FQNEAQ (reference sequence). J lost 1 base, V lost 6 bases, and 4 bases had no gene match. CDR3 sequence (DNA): TGTGCCAGCAGGATAGCGGGACTGAACACCGGGGAGCTGTTTTTT. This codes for CASRIAGLNTGELFF.

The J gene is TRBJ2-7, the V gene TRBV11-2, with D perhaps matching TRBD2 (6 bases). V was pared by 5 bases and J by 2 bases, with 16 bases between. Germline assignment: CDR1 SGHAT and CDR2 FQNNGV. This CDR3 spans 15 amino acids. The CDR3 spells CASSPTGGSTYEQYF. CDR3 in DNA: TGTGCCAGCAGCCCAACCGGAGGGTCCACCTACGAGCAGTACTTC.

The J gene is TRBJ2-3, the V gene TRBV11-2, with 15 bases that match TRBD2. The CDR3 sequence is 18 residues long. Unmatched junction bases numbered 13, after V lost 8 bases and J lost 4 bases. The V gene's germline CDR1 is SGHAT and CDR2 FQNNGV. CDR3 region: CASAVWTSGGAFADTQYF. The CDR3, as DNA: TGTGCCAGCGCGGTTTGGACTAGCGGGGGGGCCTTCGCAGATACGCAGTATTTT.

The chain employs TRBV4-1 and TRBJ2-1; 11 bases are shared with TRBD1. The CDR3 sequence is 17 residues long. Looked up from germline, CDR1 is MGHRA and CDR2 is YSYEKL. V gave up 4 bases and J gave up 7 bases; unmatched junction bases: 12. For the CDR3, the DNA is TGCGCCAGCAGCCGGACAGGGGGCCTCAATTTTCGTAATGAGCAGTTCTTC. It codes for CASSRTGGLNFRNEQFF.

The CDR3 coding sequence is TGTGCCAGCAGCTTACCGGGGTGGGACAATGAGCAGTTCTTC. Encoded protein: CASSLPGWDNEQFF. The rearrangement links TRBV11-1 to TRBJ2-1; tentative D call: TRBD2 (5 bases). Germline assignment: CDR1 SGHAT and CDR2 FQDESV (reference sequence). The CDR3 consists of 14 residues. V was clipped by 2 bases and J by 5 bases, with 10 bases between them.